The entry below gives a single TCR beta chain sequence along with its context. The repertoire was sequenced with immunoSEQ multiplex PCR; TCRdb's copy has only in-frame clones and lacks some. The sample contains some 94,000 clones, about 86% of which appear only once. This sample was included in a study of control samples from healthy donors and cancer patients. Germline CDR1 MGHRA, CDR2 YSYEKL. CDR3 size: 19 residues. V was pared by 0 bases and J by 1 base, with 15 bases of the junction left unmatched. Sequencing input: blood. The receptor was isolated from a woman aged 45 to 65 in good health. V usage is TRBV4-1 and J usage is TRBJ2-7; 7 nucleotides align to TRBD2. The CDR3 coding sequence is TGCGCCAGCAGCCAAGATGTAGGGAGCGCTAGCGGTGTATCCTACGAGCAGTACTTC. This sequence encodes CASSQDVGSASGVSYEQYF.